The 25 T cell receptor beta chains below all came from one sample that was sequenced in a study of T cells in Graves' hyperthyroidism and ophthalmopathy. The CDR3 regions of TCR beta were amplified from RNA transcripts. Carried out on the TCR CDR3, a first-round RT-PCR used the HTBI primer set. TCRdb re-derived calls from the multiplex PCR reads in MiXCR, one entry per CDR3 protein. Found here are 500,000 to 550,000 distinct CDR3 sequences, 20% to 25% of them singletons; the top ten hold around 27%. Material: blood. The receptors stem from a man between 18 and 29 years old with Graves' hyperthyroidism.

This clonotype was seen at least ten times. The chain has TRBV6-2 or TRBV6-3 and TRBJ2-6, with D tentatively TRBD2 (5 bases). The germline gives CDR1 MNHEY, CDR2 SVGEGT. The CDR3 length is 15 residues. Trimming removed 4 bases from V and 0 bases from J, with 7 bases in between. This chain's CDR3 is CASSFGDSGANVLTF. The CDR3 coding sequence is TGTGCCAGCAGTTTCGGGGACTCTGGGGCCAACGTCCTGACTTTC.

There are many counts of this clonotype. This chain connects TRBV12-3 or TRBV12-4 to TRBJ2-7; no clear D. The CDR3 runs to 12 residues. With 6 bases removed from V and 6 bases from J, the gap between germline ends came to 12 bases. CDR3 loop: CASSSRRVEQYF. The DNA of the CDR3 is TGTGCCAGCAGCTCTCGGCGAGTCGAGCAGTACTTC.

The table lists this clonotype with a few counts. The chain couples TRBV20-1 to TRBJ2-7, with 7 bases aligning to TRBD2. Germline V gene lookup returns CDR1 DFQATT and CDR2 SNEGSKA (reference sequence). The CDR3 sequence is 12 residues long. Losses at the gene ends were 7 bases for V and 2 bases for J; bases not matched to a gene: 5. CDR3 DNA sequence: TGCAGTGGGCTAGCGGACCCCTACGAGCAGTACTTC. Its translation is CSGLADPYEQYF.

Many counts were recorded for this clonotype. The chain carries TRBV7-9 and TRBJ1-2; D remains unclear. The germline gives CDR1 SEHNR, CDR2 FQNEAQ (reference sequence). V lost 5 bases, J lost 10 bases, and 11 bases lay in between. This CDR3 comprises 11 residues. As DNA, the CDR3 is TGTGCCAGCAGCCCGTTGTTTGACTACACCTTC. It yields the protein CASSPLFDYTF.

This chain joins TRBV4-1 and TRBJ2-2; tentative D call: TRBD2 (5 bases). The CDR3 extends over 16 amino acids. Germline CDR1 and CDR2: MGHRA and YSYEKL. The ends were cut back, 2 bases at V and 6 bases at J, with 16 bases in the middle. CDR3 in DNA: TGCGCCAGCAGCCAAAGAAAAGGGAGTAAGGCCGGGGAGCTGTTTTTT. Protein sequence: CASSQRKGSKAGELFF.

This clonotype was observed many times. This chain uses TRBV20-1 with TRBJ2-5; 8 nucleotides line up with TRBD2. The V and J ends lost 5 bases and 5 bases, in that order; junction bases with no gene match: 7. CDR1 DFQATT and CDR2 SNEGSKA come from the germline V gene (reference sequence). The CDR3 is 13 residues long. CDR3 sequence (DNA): TGCAGTGCTCCGGGGGGGGCGGACGAGACCCAGTACTTC. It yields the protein CSAPGGADETQYF.

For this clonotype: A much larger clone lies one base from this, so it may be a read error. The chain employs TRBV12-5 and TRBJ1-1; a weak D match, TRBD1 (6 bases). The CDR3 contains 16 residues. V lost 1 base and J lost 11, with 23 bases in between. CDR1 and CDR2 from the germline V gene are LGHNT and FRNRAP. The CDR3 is CASGLGRTAATVGAFF. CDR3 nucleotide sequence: TGTGCTAGTGGTTTGGGACGGACAGCTGCCACTGTAGGGGCTTTCTTT. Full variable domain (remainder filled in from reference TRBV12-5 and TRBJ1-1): DARVTQTPRHKVTEMGQEVTMRCQPILGHNTVFWYRQTMMQGLELLAYFRNRAPLDDSGMPKDRFSAEMPDATLATLKIQPSEPRDSAVYFCASGLGRTAATVGAFFGQGTRLTVV.

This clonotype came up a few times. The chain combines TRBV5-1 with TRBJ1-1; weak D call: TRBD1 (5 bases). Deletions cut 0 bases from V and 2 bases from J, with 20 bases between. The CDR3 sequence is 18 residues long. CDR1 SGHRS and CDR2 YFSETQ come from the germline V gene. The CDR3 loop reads CASSLAGRASNPNTEAFF. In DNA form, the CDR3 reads TGCGCCAGCAGCTTGGCCGGCAGGGCCTCAAATCCTAACACTGAAGCTTTCTTT.

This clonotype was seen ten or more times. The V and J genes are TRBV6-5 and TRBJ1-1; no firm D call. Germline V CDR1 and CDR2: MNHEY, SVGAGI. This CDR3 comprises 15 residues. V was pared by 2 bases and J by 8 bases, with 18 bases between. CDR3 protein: CASSYGLPTTWEAFF. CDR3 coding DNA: TGTGCCAGCAGTTACGGACTACCTACAACTTGGGAAGCTTTCTTT.

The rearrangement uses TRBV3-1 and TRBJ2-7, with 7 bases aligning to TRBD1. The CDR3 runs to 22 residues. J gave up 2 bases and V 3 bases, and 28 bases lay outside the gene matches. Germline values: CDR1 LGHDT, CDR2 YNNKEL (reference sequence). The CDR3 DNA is TGTGCCAGCAGCCAGCTCCTCGAAAGGGACAGAAAAAATTCCCCCGTAACCTACGAGCAGTACTTC. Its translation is CASSQLLERDRKNSPVTYEQYF.

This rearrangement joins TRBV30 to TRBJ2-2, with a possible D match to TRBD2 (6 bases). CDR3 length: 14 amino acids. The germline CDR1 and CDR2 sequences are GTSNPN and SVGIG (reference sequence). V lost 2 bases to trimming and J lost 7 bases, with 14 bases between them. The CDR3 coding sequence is TGTGCCTGGAGTTTTTTCACGGAGGGCGGGGAGCTGTTTTTT. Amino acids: CAWSFFTEGGELFF. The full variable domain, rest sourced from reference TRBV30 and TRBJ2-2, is SQTIHQWPATLVQPVGSPLSLECTVEGTSNPNLYWYRQAAGRGLQLLFYSVGIGQISSEVPQNLSASRPQDRQFILSSKKLLLSDSGFYLCAWSFFTEGGELFFGEGSRLTVL.

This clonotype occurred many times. The CDR3 reads CASSETGAVDTEAFF. DNA of the CDR3: TGTGCCAGCAGTGAAACGGGGGCTGTGGACACTGAAGCTTTCTTT. The chain couples TRBV6-1 to TRBJ1-1; D is perhaps TRBD1 (6 bases). This CDR3 spans 15 amino acids. Germline CDR1 reads MNHNS; CDR2 reads SASEGT. Trimming removed 2 bases from V and 3 bases from J, with 13 bases in between.

For the CDR3, the DNA is TGTGCCAGCAGCCAAATAGCTCCGGCGAACACCGGGGAGCTGTTTTTT. As protein: CASSQIAPANTGELFF. The genes are TRBV3-1 and TRBJ2-2; D unresolved. Trimming shortened V by 2 bases and J by 0 bases, and 10 bases separated the two germline ends. The CDR3 contains 16 residues. Per the germline V gene, CDR1 is LGHDT and CDR2 is YNNKEL (reference sequence).

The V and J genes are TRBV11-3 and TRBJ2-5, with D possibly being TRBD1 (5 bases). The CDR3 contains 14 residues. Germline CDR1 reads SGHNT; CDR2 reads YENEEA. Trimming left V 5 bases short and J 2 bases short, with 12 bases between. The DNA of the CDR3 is TGTGCCAGCAGCACCCGGACAATTCAAGAGACCCAGTACTTC. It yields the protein CASSTRTIQETQYF.

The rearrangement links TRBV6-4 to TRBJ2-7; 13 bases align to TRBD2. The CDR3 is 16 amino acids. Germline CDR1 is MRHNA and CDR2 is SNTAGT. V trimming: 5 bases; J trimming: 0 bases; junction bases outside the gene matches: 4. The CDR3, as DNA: TGTGCCAGCAGTATCGGGACTAGCGGGACCTCCTACGAGCAGTACTTC. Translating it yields CASSIGTSGTSYEQYF.

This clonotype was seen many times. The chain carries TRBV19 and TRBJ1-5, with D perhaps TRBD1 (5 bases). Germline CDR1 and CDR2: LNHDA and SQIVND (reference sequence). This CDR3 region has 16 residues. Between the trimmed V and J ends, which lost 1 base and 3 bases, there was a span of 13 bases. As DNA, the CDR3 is TGTGCCAGTAGTATAGTACCAGGGCTGAACAATCAGCCCCAGCATTTT. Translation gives CASSIVPGLNNQPQHF.

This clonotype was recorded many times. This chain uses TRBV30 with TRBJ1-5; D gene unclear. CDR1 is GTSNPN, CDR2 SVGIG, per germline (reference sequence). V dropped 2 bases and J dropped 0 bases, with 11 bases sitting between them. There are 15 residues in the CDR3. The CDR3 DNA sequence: TGTGCCTGGAGTCCGGGAATTAATAGCAATCAGCCCCAGCATTTT. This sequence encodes CAWSPGINSNQPQHF. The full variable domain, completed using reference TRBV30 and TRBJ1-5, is SQTIHQWPATLVQPVGSPLSLECTVEGTSNPNLYWYRQAAGRGLQLLFYSVGIGQISSEVPQNLSASRPQDRQFILSSKKLLLSDSGFYLCAWSPGINSNQPQHFGDGTRLSIL.

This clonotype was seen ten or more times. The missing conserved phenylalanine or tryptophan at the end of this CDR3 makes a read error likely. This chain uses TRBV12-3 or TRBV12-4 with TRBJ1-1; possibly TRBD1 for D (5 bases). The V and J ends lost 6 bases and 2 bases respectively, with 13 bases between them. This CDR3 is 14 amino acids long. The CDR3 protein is CASRALRDNTEAFS. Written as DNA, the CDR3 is TGTGCCAGCAGGGCCCTTCGGGACAACACTGAAGCTTTCTCT.

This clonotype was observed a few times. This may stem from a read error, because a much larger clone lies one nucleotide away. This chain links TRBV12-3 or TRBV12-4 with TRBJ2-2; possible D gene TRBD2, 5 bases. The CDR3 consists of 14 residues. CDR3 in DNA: TGTGCCAGCAGTTTGTCAATTAGGGCCGGGGAGCTGTGTTTT. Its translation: CASSLSIRAGELCF.

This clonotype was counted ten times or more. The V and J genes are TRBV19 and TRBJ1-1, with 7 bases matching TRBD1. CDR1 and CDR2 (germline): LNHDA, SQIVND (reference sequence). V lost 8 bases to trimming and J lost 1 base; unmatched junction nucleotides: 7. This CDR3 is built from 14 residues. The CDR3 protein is CASQTGASNTEAFF. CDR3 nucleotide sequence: TGTGCCAGTCAAACAGGGGCCTCGAACACTGAAGCTTTCTTT.

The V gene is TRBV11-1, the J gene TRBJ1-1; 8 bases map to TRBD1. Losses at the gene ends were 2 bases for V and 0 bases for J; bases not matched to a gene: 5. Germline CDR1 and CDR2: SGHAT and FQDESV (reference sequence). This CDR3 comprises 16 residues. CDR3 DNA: TGTGCCAGCAGCTTAAAGGGGACAGGCATGAACACTGAAGCTTTCTTT. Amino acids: CASSLKGTGMNTEAFF. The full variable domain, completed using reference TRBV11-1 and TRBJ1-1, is EAEVAQSPRYKITEKSQAVAFWCDPISGHATLYWYRQILGQGPELLVQFQDESVVDDSQLPKDRFSAERLKGVDSTLKIQPAELGDSAMYLCASSLKGTGMNTEAFFGQGTRLTVV.

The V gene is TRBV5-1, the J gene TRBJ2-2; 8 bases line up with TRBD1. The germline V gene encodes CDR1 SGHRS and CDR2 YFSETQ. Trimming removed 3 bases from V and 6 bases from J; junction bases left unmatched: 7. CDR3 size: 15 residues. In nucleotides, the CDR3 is TGCGCCAGCAGCTCGGGACAGGCTGGGGCCGGGGAGCTGTTTTTT. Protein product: CASSSGQAGAGELFF.

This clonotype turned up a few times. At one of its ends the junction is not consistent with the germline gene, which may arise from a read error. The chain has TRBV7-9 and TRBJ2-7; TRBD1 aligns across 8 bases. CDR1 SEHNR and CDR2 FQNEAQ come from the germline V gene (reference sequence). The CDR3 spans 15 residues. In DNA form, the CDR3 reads TGTGCCAGCAGCACCACCCGACAGGGGTCCTACGAGCGGTACTTC. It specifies CASSTTRQGSYERYF.

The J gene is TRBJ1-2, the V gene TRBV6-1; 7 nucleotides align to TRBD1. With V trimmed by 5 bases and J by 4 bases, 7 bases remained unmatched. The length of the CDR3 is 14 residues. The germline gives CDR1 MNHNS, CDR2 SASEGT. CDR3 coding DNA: TGTGCCAGCAGTCAAGAGACAGGGACCTATGGCTACACCTTC. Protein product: CASSQETGTYGYTF.

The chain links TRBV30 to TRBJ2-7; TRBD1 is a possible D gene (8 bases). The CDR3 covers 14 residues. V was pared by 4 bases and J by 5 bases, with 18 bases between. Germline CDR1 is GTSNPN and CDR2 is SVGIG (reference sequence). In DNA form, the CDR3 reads TGTGCCTGGAACAGGGGGGGGTTTCTCGACGAGCAGTACTTC. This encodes CAWNRGGFLDEQYF.